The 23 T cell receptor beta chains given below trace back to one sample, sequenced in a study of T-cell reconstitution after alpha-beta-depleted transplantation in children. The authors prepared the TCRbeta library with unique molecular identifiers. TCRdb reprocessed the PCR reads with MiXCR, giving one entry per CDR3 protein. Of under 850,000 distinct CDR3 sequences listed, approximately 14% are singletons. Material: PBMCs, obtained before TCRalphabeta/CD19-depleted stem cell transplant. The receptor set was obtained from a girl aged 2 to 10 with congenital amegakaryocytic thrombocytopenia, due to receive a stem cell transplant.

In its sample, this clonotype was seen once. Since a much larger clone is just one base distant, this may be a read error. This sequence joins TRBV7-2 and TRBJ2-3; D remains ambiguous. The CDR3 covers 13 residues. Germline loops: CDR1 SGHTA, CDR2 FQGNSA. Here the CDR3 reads CASSLTPSNTPYF. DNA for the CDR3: TGTGCCAGCAGCTTGACACCCAGTAATACGCCGTATTTT.

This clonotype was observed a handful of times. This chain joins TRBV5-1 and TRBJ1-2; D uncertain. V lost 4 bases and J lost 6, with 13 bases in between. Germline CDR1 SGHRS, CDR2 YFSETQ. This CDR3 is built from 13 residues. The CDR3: CASSPETRDGYTF. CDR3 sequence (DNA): TGCGCCAGCAGCCCCGAGACAAGGGATGGCTACACCTTC.

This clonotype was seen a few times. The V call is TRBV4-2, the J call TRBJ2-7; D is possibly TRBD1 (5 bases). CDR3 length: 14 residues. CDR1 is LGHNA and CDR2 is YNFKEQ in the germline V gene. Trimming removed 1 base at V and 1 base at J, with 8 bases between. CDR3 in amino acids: CASSQGQLSYEQYF. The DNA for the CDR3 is TGTGCCAGCAGCCAAGGACAGTTGTCCTACGAGCAGTACTTC.

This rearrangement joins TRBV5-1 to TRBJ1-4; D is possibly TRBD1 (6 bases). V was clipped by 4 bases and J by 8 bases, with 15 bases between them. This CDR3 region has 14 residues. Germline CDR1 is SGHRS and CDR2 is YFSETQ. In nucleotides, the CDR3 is TGCGCCAGCAGCCCCCGGGACATCTACGAAAAACTGTTTTTT. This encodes CASSPRDIYEKLFF.

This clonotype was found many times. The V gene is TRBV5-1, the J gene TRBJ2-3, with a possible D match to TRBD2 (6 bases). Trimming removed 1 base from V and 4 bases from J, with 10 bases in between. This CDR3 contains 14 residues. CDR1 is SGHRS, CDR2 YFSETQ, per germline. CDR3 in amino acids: CASSLTGAADTQYF. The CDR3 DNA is TGCGCCAGCAGCTTGACGGGAGCCGCAGATACGCAGTATTTT. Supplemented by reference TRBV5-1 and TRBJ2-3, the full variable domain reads KAGVTQTPRYLIKTRGQQVTLSCSPISGHRSVSWYQQTPGQGLQFLFEYFSETQRNKGNFPGRFSGRQFSNSRSEMNVSTLELGDSALYLCASSLTGAADTQYFGPGTRLTVL.

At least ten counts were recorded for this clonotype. CDR3 nucleotides: TGTGCCAGCACCCGACAGGCCCTAGCCTACAATGAGCAGTTCTTC. This gives the protein CASTRQALAYNEQFF. The chain has TRBV6-1 and TRBJ2-1, with D possibly matching TRBD1 (6 bases). This CDR3 region has 15 residues. V was cut by 7 bases and J by 2 bases, with 15 bases left in between. Germline V gene lookup returns CDR1 MNHNS and CDR2 SASEGT.

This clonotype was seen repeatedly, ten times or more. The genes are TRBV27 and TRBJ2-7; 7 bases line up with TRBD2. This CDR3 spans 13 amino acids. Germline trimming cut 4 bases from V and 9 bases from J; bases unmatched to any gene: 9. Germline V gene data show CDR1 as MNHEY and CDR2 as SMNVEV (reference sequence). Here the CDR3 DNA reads TGTGCCAGCAGTTCGGCCGGACTAGTCGGGCAGTACTTC. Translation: CASSSAGLVGQYF.

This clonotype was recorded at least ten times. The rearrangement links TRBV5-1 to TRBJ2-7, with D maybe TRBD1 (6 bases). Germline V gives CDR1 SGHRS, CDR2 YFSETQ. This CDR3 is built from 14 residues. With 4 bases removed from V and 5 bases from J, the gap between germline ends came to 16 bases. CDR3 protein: CASSPRDTRNEQYF. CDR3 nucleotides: TGCGCCAGCAGCCCCCGGGACACTCGAAACGAGCAGTACTTC.

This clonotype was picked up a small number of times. CDR3 residues: CASSTRRTGMGMQFF. The CDR3 DNA follows: TGCGCCAGCAGCACCCGGCGAACAGGGATGGGAATGCAGTTCTTC. V and J are TRBV5-1 and TRBJ2-1, with D perhaps matching TRBD1 (6 bases). The CDR3 has 15 amino acids. Germline lookup yields CDR1 SGHRS and CDR2 YFSETQ. Trimming cost V 4 bases and J 12 bases, with 23 bases left between them.

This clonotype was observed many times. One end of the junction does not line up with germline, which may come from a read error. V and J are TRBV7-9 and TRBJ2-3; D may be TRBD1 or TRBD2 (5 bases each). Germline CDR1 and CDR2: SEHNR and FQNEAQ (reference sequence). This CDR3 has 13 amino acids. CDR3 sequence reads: CASSSLLPSTGHF. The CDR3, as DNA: TGTGCCAGCAGCTCCTTACTACCCTCTACGGGGCATTTT.

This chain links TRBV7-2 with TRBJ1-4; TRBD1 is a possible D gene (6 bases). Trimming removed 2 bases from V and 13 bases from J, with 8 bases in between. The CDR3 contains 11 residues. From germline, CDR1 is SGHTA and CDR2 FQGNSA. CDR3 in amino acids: CASSLRGVLFF. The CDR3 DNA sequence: TGTGCCAGCAGCTTAAGGGGGGTACTGTTTTTT.

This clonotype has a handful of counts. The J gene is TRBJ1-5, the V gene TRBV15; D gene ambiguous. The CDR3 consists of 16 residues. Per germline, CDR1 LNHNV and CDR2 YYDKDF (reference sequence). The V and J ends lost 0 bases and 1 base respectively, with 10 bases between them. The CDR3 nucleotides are TGTGCCACCAGCAGAGAGAAGGGCATGAGCAATCAGCCCCAGCATTTT. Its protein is CATSREKGMSNQPQHF.

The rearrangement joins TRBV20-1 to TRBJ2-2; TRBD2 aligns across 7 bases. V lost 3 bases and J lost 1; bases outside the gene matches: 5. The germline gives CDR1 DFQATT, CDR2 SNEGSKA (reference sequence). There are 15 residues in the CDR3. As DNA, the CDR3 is TGCAGTGCTAGCGCCCGGACTAGGAACACCGGGGAGCTGTTTTTT. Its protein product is CSASARTRNTGELFF.

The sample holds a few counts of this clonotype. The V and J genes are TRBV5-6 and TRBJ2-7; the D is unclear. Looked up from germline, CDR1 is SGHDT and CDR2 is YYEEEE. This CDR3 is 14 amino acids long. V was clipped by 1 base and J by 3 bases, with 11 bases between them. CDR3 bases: TGTGCCAGCAGCTTGACTGCCGACGTCTACGAGCAGTACTTC. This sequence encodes CASSLTADVYEQYF.

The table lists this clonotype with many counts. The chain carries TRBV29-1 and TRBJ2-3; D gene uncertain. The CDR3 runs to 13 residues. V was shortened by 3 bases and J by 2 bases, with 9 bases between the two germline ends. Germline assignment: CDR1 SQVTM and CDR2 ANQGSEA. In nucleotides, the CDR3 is TGCAGCGTTGACGGCTCGTTCACAGATACGCAGTATTTT. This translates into CSVDGSFTDTQYF.

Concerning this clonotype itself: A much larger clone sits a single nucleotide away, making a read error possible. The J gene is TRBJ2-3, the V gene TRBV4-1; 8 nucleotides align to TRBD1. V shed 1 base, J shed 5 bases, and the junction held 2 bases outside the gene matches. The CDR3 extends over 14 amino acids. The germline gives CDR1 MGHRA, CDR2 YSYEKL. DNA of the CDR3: TGCGCCAGCAGCCAAGGACAGGGGCAAGATACGCAGTATTTT. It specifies CASSQGQGQDTQYF.

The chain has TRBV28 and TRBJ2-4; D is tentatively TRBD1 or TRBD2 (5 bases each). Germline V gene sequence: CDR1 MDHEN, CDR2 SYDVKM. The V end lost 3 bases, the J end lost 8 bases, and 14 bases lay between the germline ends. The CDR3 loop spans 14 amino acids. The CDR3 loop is CASSFLLGVDIQYF. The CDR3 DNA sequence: TGTGCCAGCAGTTTTTTACTGGGGGTTGACATTCAGTACTTC.

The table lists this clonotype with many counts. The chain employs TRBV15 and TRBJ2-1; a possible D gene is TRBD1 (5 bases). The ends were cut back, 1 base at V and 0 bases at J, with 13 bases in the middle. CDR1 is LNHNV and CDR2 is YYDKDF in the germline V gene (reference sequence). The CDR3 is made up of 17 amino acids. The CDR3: CATSRVPGPSSYNEQFF. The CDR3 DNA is TGTGCCACCAGCAGAGTCCCAGGGCCGAGCTCCTACAATGAGCAGTTCTTC.

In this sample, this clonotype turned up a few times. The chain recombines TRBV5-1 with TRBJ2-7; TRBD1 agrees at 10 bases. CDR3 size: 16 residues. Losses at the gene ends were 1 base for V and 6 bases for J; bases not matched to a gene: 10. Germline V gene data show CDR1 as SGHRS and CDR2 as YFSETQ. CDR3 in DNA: TGCGCCAGCAGCTTGAATTTGGACAGGGGGATGGCCGAGCAGTACTTC. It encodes CASSLNLDRGMAEQYF. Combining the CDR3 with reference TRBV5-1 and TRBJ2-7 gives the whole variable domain KAGVTQTPRYLIKTRGQQVTLSCSPISGHRSVSWYQQTPGQGLQFLFEYFSETQRNKGNFPGRFSGRQFSNSRSEMNVSTLELGDSALYLCASSLNLDRGMAEQYFGPGTRLTVT.

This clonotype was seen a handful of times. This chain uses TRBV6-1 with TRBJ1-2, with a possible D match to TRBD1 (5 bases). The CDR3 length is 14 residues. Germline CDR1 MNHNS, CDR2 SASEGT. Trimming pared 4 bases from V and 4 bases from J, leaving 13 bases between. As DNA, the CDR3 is TGTGCCAGCAGTGTCCTTCGGGACGGCTATGGCTACACCTTC. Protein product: CASSVLRDGYGYTF.

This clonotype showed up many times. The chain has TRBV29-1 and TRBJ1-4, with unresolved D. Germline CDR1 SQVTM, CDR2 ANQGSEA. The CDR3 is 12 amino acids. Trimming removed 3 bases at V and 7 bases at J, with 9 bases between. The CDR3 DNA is TGCAGCGTTGAGCTGACAAGTGAAAAACTGTTTTTT. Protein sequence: CSVELTSEKLFF.

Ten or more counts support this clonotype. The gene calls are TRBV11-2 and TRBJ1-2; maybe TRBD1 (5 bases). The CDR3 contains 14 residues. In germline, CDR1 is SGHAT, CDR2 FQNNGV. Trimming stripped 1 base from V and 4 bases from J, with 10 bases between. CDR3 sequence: CASSLAGGSYGYTF. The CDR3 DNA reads TGTGCCAGCAGCTTAGCCGGGGGAAGCTATGGCTACACCTTC. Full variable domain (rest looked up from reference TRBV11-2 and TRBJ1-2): EAGVAQSPRYKIIEKRQSVAFWCNPISGHATLYWYQQILGQGPKLLIQFQNNGVVDDSQLPKDRFSAERLKGVDSTLKIQPAKLEDSAVYLCASSLAGGSYGYTFGSGTRLTVV.

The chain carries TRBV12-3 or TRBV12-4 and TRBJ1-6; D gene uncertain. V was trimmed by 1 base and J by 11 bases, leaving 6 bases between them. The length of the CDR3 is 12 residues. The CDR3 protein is CASSLGGTPLHF. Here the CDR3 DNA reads TGTGCCAGCAGTTTAGGGGGAACACCCCTCCACTTT.